This TCR beta chain is drawn from a study of T cell clonality in common variable immunodeficiency. The CDR3 loop spans 14 amino acids. Between the trimmed V and J ends, which lost 1 base and 4 bases, there was a span of 7 bases. This clone was detected ten times or more. The read terminates 3 residues before the CDR3 end, so the remaining end is supplied by the germline J gene. Here immunoSEQ multiplex PCR was the method, and the copy in TCRdb shows in-frame clones only, minus some. This repertoire holds under 50,000 clones, and none appear only once. The chain links TRBV12-3 or TRBV12-4 to TRBJ1-4; D not certain. Sequencing was performed on peripheral blood mononuclear cells. The receptor's source is a person aged 18 to 69 in good health. The CDR3 protein is CASSLGQLNEKLFF. The CDR3 DNA, read in part, is TGTGCCAGCAGTTTAGGACAACTTAATGAAAAA.